A single sample is the source of the 10 T cell receptor beta chains below, sequenced in a study of blood T cell repertoires in COVID-19. Produced via immunoSEQ multiplex PCR; TCRdb's table is partial and in-frame only. The data show about 120,000 clones, less than 90% seen once. The specimen was peripheral blood. The origin of the receptors is an older man who had recovered from COVID-19.

This sequence joins TRBV28 and TRBJ2-1; 9 nucleotides agree with TRBD1. V trimming: 6 bases; J trimming: 3 bases; junction bases outside the gene matches: 6. The CDR3 is made up of 15 amino acids. Germline-derived CDR1 and CDR2 are MDHEN and SYDVKM. DNA for the CDR3: TGTGCCAGCAGCGATACAGGGGGCGGCTACAATGAGCAGTTCTTC. Protein product: CASSDTGGGYNEQFF.

This sequence joins TRBV6-4 and TRBJ2-3, with D possibly matching TRBD1 (5 bases). V was pared by 10 bases and J by 2 bases, with 16 bases between. The CDR3 covers 14 residues. Germline V gene sequence: CDR1 MRHNA, CDR2 SNTAGT. The CDR3 DNA is TGTGCCACTCGGAGACAGTTCCCCACAGATACGCAGTATTTT. It encodes CATRRQFPTDTQYF.

The chain carries TRBV18 and TRBJ2-3; tentatively, D is TRBD2 (5 bases). The CDR3 is 15 amino acids. The germline gives CDR1 KGHSH, CDR2 LQKENI. V lost 2 bases, J lost 2 bases, and 11 bases lay in between. CDR3 protein: CASSPRPSFTDTQYF. The CDR3 DNA reads as TGTGCCAGCTCACCAAGGCCTAGCTTCACAGATACGCAGTATTTT.

The rearrangement links TRBV15 to TRBJ2-2, with 10 bases identical to TRBD2. Germline V CDR1 and CDR2: LNHNV, YYDKDF (reference sequence). This CDR3 spans 18 amino acids. The V and J ends lost 0 bases and 7 bases, in that order; junction bases with no gene match: 11. CDR3 sequence: CATSRDRFLAGAVGELFF. The CDR3 bases are TGTGCCACCAGCAGAGATCGTTTCCTAGCGGGAGCGGTCGGGGAGCTGTTTTTT.

This clone was picked up many times. This rearrangement joins TRBV5-1 to TRBJ2-2; 8 bases agree with TRBD2. The germline V gene encodes CDR1 SGHRS and CDR2 YFSETQ. The CDR3 runs to 16 residues. The trim removed 9 bases at V and 5 bases at J, leaving 15 bases unmatched. CDR3 DNA: TGCGCCACACGGGAGGGCACCCTGGCGGGGACCGGGGAGCTGTTTTTT. Translation gives CATREGTLAGTGELFF. Complete variable domain (other parts from reference TRBV5-1 and TRBJ2-2): KAGVTQTPRYLIKTRGQQVTLSCSPISGHRSVSWYQQTPGQGLQFLFEYFSETQRNKGNFPGRFSGRQFSNSRSEMNVSTLELGDSALYLCATREGTLAGTGELFFGEGSRLTVL.

This chain links TRBV18 with TRBJ2-7, with 9 bases lining up with TRBD2. The CDR3 covers 13 residues. Germline CDR1 and CDR2: KGHSH and LQKENI. V trimming: 5 bases; J trimming: 3 bases; junction bases outside the gene matches: 2. The CDR3 nucleotides are TGTGCCAGCTCAGCGACTAGCGGCTACGAGCAGTACTTC. Its translation: CASSATSGYEQYF.

The chain couples TRBV18 to TRBJ2-4; unclear D gene. CDR1 and CDR2 (germline): KGHSH, LQKENI. The CDR3 spans 13 residues. V was pared by 0 bases and J by 3 bases, with 3 bases between. The CDR3 nucleotides read TGTGCCAGCTCACCACCGTACAAAAACATTCAGTACTTC. Amino acids: CASSPPYKNIQYF.

V is TRBV5-5 and J is TRBJ1-5; 9 bases fit TRBD1. V dropped 4 bases and J dropped 2; count of bases not matched to a gene: 7. CDR3 length equals 16 residues. Germline CDR1 and CDR2: SGHKS and YYEKEE (reference sequence). CDR3 sequence reads: CASSDDRGSGNQPQHF. The CDR3 bases are TGTGCCAGCAGCGACGACAGGGGGAGTGGCAATCAGCCCCAGCATTTT.

The chain combines TRBV4-2 with TRBJ2-1; D remains ambiguous. V dropped 4 bases and J dropped 0 bases, with 13 bases sitting between them. This CDR3 is 16 amino acids long. The germline gives CDR1 LGHNA, CDR2 YNFKEQ. CDR3 in DNA: TGTGCCAGCAGCCCTGGGCCAGGTTACTCCTACAATGAGCAGTTCTTC. Protein: CASSPGPGYSYNEQFF.

The J gene is TRBJ2-1, the V gene TRBV7-2, with a possible D match to TRBD2 (6 bases). Germline assignment: CDR1 SGHTA and CDR2 FQGNSA. V was shortened by 2 bases and J by 9 bases, with 8 bases between the two germline ends. The CDR3 has 12 residues. CDR3 nucleotide sequence: TGTGCCAGCAGCTTAAGGAGGGGTGAGCAGTTCTTC. Its protein product is CASSLRRGEQFF.